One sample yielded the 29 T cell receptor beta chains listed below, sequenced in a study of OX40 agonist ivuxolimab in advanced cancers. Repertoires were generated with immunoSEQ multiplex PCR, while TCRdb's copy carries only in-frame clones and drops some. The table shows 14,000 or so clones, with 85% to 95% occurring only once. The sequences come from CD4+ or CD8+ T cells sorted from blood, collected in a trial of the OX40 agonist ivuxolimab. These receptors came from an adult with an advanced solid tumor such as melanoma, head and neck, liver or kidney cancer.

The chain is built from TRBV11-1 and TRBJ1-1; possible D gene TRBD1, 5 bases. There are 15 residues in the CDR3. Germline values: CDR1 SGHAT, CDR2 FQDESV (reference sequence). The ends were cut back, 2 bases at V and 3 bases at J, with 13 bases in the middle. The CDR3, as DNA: TGTGCCAGCAGCTTATTGAGGGGCCCTCACACTGAAGCTTTCTTT. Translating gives CASSLLRGPHTEAFF.

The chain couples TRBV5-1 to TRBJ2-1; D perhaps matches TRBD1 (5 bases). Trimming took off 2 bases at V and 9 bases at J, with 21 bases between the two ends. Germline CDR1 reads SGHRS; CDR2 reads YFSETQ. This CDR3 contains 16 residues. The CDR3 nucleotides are TGCGCCAGCAGCTTCACGGCTCAGGGCTTTGACGGTGAGCAGTTCTTC. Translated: CASSFTAQGFDGEQFF.

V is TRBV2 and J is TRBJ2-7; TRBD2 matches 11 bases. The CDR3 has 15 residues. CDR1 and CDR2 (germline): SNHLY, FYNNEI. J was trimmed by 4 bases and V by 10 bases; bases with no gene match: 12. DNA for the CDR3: TGTGCCACCTCGAACCCCGGGACTAGCGGTTACGAGCAGTACTTC. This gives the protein CATSNPGTSGYEQYF.

The CDR3, as DNA: TGTGCCAGCAGTTCCCAGGGGGCAGTGCTGTTTTTT. Protein product: CASSSQGAVLFF. The V call is TRBV28, the J call TRBJ2-2; 8 nucleotides agree with TRBD1. CDR1 is MDHEN and CDR2 is SYDVKM in the germline V gene. The CDR3 length is 12 residues. V gave up 4 bases and J gave up 13 bases; unmatched junction bases: 5.

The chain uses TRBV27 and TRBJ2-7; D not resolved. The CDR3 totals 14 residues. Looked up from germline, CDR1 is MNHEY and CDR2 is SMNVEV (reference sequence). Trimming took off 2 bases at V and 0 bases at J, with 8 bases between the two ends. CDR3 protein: CASSLQADSYEQYF. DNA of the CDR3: TGTGCCAGCAGTTTACAGGCAGACTCCTACGAGCAGTACTTC.

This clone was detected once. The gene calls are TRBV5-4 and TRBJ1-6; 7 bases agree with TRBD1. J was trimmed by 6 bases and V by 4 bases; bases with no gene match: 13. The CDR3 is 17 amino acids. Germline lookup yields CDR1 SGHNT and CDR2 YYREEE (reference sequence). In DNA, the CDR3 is TGTGCCAGCAGCGAATCCCCGGGACAGCGGATTAATTCACCCCTCCACTTT. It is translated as CASSESPGQRINSPLHF.

The CDR3 spells CASSEGQITEQYF. The CDR3 DNA follows: TGCGCCAGCAGTGAAGGACAGATAACCGAGCAGTACTTC. This chain links TRBV10-1 with TRBJ2-7, with D possibly being TRBD1 (6 bases). V was clipped by 3 bases and J by 6 bases, with 12 bases between them. Germline V gene data show CDR1 as WNHNN and CDR2 as SYGVQD (reference sequence). This CDR3 is 13 amino acids long.

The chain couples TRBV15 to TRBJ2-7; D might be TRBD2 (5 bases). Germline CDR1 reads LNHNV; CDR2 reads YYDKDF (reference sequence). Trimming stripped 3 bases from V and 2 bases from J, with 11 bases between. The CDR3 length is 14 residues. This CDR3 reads CATSSPGNAYEQYF. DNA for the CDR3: TGTGCCACCAGCAGCCCGGGGAACGCCTACGAGCAGTACTTC.

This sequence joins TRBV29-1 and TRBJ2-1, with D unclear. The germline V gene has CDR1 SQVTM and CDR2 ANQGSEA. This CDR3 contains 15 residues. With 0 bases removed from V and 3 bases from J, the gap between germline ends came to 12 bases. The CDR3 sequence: CSVEETADFYNEQFF. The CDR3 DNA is TGCAGCGTTGAAGAGACCGCTGATTTCTACAATGAGCAGTTCTTC.

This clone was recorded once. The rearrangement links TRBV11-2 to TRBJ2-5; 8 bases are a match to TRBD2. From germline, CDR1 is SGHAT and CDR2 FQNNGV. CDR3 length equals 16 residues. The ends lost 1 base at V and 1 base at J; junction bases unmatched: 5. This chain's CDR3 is CASSLVGSGTQETQYF. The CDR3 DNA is TGTGCCAGCAGCTTAGTAGGTAGCGGGACCCAAGAGACCCAGTACTTC.

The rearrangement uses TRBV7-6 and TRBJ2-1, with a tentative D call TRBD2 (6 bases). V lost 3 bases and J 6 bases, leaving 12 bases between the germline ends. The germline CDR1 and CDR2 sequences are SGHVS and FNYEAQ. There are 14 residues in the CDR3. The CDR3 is CASSLGGALNEQFF. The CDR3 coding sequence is TGTGCCAGCAGCTTGGGGGGAGCGCTCAATGAGCAGTTCTTC.

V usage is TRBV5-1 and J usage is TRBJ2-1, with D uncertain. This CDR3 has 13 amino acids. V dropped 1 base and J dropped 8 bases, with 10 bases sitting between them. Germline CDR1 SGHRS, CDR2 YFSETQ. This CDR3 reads CASSLNVGDEQFF. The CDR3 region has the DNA TGCGCCAGCAGCTTGAACGTCGGCGATGAGCAGTTCTTC.

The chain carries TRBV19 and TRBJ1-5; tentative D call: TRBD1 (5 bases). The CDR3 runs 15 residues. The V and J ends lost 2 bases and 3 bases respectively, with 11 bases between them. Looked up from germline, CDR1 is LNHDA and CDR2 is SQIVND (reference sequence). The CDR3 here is CASSIPDKINQPQHF. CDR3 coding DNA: TGTGCCAGTAGTATACCGGACAAGATCAATCAGCCCCAGCATTTT.

The CDR3 DNA is TGTGCCAGCAGCAGTGGGACACAAACCTACGAGCAGTACTTC. It codes for CASSSGTQTYEQYF. V is TRBV5-4 and J is TRBJ2-7, with D perhaps TRBD1 (6 bases). The CDR3 runs to 14 residues. Trimming left V 4 bases short and J 2 bases short, with 13 bases between. Germline CDR1 SGHNT, CDR2 YYREEE (reference sequence).

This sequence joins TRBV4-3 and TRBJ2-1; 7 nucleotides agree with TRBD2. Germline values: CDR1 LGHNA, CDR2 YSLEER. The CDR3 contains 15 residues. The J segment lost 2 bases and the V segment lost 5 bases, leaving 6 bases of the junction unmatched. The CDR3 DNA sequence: TGCGCCAGCAGCACGGGACTATCTACCTACAATGAGCAGTTCTTC. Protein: CASSTGLSTYNEQFF.

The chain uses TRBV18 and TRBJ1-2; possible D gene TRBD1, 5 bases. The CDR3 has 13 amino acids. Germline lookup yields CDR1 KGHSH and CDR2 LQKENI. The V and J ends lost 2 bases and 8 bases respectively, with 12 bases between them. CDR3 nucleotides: TGTGCCAGCTCACCAGGTCCAGGGCGAGGCTACACCTTC. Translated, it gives CASSPGPGRGYTF.

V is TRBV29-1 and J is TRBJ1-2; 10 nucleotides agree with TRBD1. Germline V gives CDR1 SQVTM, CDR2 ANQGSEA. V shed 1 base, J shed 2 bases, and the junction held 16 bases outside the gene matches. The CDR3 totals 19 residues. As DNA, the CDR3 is TGCAGCGTTGAAGTCCCGTCCTCTGGGACAGGGGTATCGAACTATGGCTACACCTTC. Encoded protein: CSVEVPSSGTGVSNYGYTF.

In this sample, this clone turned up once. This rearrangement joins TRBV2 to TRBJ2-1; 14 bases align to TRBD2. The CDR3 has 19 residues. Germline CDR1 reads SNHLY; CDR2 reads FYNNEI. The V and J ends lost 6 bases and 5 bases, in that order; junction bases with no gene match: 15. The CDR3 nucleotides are TGTGCCAGCAGCCTGTCGGGGACTAGCGGGAGAAGCATCGACAATGAGCAGTTCTTC. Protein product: CASSLSGTSGRSIDNEQFF.

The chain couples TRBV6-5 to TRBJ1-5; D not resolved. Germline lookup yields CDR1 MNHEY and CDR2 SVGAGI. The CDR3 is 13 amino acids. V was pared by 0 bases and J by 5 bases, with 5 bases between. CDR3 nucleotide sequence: TGTGCCAGCAGTTACTCTTTGGATCAGCCCCAGCATTTT. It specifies CASSYSLDQPQHF.

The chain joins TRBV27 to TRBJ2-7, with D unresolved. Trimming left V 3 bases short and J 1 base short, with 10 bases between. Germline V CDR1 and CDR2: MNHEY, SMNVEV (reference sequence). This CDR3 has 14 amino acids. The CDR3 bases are TGTGCCAGCAGTTTCATGGGTTCTTCCTACGAGCAGTACTTC. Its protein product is CASSFMGSSYEQYF.

CDR3 bases: TGTGCCGGCGGGGCTAGCGGGGGCACAGATACGCAGTATTTT. This encodes CAGGASGGTDTQYF. This sequence joins TRBV2 and TRBJ2-3; 9 nucleotides match TRBD2. The V segment lost 11 bases and the J segment 1 base; nucleotides outside the gene matches: 7. The CDR3 sequence is 14 residues long. Germline V gives CDR1 SNHLY, CDR2 FYNNEI.

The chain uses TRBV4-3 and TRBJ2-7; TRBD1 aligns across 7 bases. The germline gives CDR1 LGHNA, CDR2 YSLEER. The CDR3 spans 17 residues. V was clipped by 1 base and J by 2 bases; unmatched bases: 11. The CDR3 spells CASSQGVQGQLAYEQYF. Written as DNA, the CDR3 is TGCGCCAGCAGCCAAGGGGTACAGGGACAGTTAGCCTACGAGCAGTACTTC.

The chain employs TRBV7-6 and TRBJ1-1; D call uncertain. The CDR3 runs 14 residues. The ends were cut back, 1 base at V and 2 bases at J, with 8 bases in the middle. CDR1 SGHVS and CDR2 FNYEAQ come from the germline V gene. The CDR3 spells CASSLGTFNTEAFF. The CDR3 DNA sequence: TGTGCCAGCAGCTTAGGGACTTTCAACACTGAAGCTTTCTTT.

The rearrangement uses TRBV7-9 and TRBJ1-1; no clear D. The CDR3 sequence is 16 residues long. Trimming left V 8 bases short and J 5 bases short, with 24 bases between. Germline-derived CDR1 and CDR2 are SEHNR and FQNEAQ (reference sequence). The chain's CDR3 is CASGPPAVWSGTEAFF. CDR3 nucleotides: TGTGCCAGCGGACCCCCCGCGGTATGGTCGGGAACTGAAGCTTTCTTT. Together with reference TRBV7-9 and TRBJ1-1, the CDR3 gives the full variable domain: DTGVSQNPRHKITKRGQNVTFRCDPISEHNRLYWYRQTLGQGPEFLTYFQNEAQLEKSRLLSDRFSAERPKGSFSTLEIQRTEQGDSAMYLCASGPPAVWSGTEAFFGQGTRLTVV.

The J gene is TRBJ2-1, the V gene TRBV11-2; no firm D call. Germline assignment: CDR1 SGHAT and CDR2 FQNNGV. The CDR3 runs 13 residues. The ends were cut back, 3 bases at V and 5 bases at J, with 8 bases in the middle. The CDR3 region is CASSFGPNNEQFF. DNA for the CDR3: TGTGCCAGCAGCTTCGGCCCCAACAATGAGCAGTTCTTC.

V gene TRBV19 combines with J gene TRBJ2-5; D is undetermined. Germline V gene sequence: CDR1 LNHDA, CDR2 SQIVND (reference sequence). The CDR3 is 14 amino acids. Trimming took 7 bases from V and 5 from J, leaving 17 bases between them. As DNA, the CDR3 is TGTGCCAGTAATTCGGGTGGGATCGTGGAGACCCAGTACTTC. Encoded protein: CASNSGGIVETQYF.

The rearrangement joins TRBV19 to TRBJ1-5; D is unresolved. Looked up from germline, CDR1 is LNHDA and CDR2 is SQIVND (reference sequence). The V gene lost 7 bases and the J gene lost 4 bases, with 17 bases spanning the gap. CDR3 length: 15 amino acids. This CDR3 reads CASIQASAGNQPQHF. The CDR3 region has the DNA TGTGCCAGTATCCAGGCTTCCGCCGGGAATCAGCCCCAGCATTTT.

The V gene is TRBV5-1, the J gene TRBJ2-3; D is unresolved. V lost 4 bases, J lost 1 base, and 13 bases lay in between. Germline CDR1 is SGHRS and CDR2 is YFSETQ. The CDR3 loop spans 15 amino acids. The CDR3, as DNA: TGCGCCAGCAGCCTCCAAGGTGGGGGCACAGATACGCAGTATTTT. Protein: CASSLQGGGTDTQYF.

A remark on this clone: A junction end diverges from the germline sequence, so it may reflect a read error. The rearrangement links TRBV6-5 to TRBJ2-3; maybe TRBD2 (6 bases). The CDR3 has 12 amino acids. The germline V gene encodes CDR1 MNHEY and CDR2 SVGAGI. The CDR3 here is CASSYEGGVRHF. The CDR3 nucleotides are TGTGCCAGCAGTTACGAGGGCGGGGTAAGGCATTTT.